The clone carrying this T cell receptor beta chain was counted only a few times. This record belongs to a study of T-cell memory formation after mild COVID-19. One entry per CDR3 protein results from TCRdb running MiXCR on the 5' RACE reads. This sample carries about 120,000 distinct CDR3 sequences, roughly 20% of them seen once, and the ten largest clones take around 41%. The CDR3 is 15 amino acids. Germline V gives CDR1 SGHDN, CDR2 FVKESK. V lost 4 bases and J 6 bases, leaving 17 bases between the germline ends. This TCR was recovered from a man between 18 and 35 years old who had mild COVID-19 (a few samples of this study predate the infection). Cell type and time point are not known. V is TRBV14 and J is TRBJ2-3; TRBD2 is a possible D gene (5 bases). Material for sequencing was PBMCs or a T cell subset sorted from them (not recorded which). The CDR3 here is CASSLEGRIPDTQYF. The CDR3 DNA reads TGTGCCAGCAGCCTTGAGGGCCGTATTCCCGATACGCAGTATTTT.